This T cell receptor (beta chain) was identified during a study of shared clonotypes between healthy human individuals (dated by TCRdb to 2020 to 2022). Looking at the study overall: The cohort comprised two women and three men aged 18 to 49 years. Per donor, three plates each were used for CD4 naive and CD4 memory, two for CD8 naive, and one for CD8 memory. Blood TCR repertoires of several healthy adults were deeply sequenced to estimate repertoire size and the extent of clonotype sharing between individuals. To increase sequencing depth and limit assay-specific biases, different laboratories used diverse techniques to prepare libraries and sequence TCR repertoires. Each donor's leukapheresis produced roughly between roughly 0.9 and 9 billion PBMCs.

General findings and caveats noted by the study authors: Across a few donors, about 5% of naive CD4, roughly 3.4% of naive CD8, 2.3% of memory CD4, and about 0.4% of memory CD8 clonotypes were shared. Rarefaction of sorted-subset datasets indicated incomplete sequencing despite the large sequencing depth. Only blood was sampled, and tissue TCR repertoires likely differ from those in blood. Larger estimated clonotype richness was generally found for naive subsets than for memory subsets. Compared with non-shared clonotypes, clonotypes shared by all four sorted-subset donors had higher generation probabilities. Because the study included only a small number of donors, the genetic and exposure-history diversity represented was limited. Based on pairwise subsampling, the degree of clonotype sharing among donors was expected to be affected by sequencing depth.

Including cysteine and phenylalanine, the CDR3 has 16 amino acids. Only the CDR3 portion is preserved as DNA: 48 bases, with reading frame beginning at the first base. The germline ends are 16 bases apart after V is trimmed by 4 bases and J by 3 bases. Looking up the germline V gene (reference sequence) yields CDR1 LNHDA and CDR2 SQIVND. In regard to this clone: Its antigen is not yet known. No per-base quality is available; no much larger clone lies one base away.

For the CD8 naive samples, CD45RO-negative cells were positively selected for CCR7, yielding a CD45RA+CCR7+ population from which TemRA cells were excluded. Donors were healthy HIV-negative adults with no recently reported acute infections or vaccinations. Only Caucasian adults living in Nashville, Tennessee, USA were represented among the donors. Blood was collected by leukapheresis, and PBMCs were isolated by Ficoll-Histopaque density gradient centrifugation and then cryopreserved in liquid nitrogen vapor phase. Analytical flow cytometry was used to check the purity and quantity of every magnetically sorted T cell population. Each sorted fraction had its genomic DNA isolated and then quantified by UV absorbance on a Nanodrop 2000c. Using the deep immunoSEQ assay, multiplex PCR amplified TCR CDR3 regions from genomic DNA. For each cell subset, the extracted genomic DNA was distributed evenly across all wells of several immunoSEQ 96-well plates, and each plate served as one replicate. Each replicate PCR for sorted subsets received roughly 200 ng genomic DNA, equal to roughly 29,000 T cell genomes. Purified libraries were measured with a Qubit 3.0 fluorometer, size-checked on a Bioanalyzer 2100, and measured again with the KAPA Library Quantification kit. Every immunoSEQ 96-well plate was sequenced on a separate single-read 150-cycle Illumina NextSeq 550 flow cell. The authors' pipeline ran thus. The immunoSEQ output contained only junctional sequences without quality scores, so filtering could not match that applied to full-length reads. Sequences were annotated with PyIR, a Python wrapper for IgBLAST v1.9, using IMGT germline references to assign V/J genes and CDR3. Reads were removed for weak V/J assignments (E-value above 1e-6), missing CDR3, stop codons, out-of-frame junctions, or ambiguous translated residues. V3J clonotypes were defined as sequences sharing the same inferred V gene, J gene, and CDR3 amino acid sequence. Percentage overlap between repertoires was computed as shared unique clonotypes divided by the size of the smaller repertoire. Three approaches were used to assess repertoire richness: RTK rarefaction, the Chao1 estimator, and Recon v2.1 estimates of unobserved clonotypes. Generation probabilities were computed with OLGA for all TCRbeta clonotypes obtained by the gDNA method from a handful of donors. TCRdb obtained this table from immuneACCESS and retained in-frame rearrangements with V and J assigned. These tables miss some clones; where compared with another copy, unresolved V genes account for less than half of the shortfall, and the remainder is unexplained. V and J calls and clone size follow that table, whereas D and trimming were derived from the DNA. The sample data list about 2.1 million clones, and about 94% of these were observed just once. About 1.6% of the sample lies in the top ten.

This clonotype was obtained from a man in his late teens or twenties in good health. Some clones in this sample may be carry-over from other donors' samples. Here the chain combines TRBV19 and TRBJ1-5, with a weak D call of TRBD1 (5 bases match). What was sequenced was naive CD8+ T cells from PBMCs. Explained via the paper, the cell subset or site label denotes: CD45RA+CCR7+. The CDR3 sequence is CASSSEGRLLNQPQHF. DNA sequence: TGTGCCAGTAGTAGCGAGGGACGGTTGCTCAATCAGCCCCAGCATTTT.